This T cell receptor (beta chain) was sequenced for a study of CD8 T cells in Susac syndrome. The authors negatively isolated CD8+ and CD4+ T cells and FACS-enriched TEMRA cells. RNA in amounts of roughly 0.5 to 1 ug was reverse transcribed with random hexamers. MiXCR, run by TCRdb on the immunoSEQ multiplex PCR reads, gives a single entry per CDR3 protein. The sample has some 150,000 distinct CDR3 sequences; 85% to 95% are singletons. The CDR3 contains 12 residues. V lost 2 bases and J lost 6, with 6 bases in between. The rearrangement joins TRBV12-3 or TRBV12-4 to TRBJ2-3; D gene uncertain. The sequencing sample was made of CD4+ T cells from PBMCs. The clonotype comes from a human donor with Susac syndrome. As DNA, the CDR3 is TGTGCCAGCAGTTTAAACTTGGATACGCAGTATTTT. It yields the protein CASSLNLDTQYF.